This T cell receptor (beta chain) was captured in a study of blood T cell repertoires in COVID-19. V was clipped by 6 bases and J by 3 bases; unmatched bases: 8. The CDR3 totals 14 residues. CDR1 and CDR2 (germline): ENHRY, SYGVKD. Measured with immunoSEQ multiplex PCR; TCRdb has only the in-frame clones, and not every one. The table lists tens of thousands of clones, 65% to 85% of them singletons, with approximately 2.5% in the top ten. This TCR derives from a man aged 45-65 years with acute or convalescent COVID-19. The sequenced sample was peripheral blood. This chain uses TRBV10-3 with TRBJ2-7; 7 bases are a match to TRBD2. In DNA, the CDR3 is TGTGCCATCAGAGGAGCGGGACGGGTCTACGAGCAGTACTTC. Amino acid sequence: CAIRGAGRVYEQYF.